These 14 T cell receptor beta chains originate from one sample sequenced in a study of cytomegalovirus exposure and HLA in healthy donors. Libraries were prepared by immunoSEQ multiplex PCR; TCRdb keeps only in-frame clonotypes and omits some of them. The sample contains about 54,000 clones, about nine tenths of which appear only once. What was sequenced was PBMCs. The receptors come from a young woman in good health and CMV-seropositive.

The chain employs TRBV7-2 and TRBJ2-2, with 7 bases identical to TRBD2. The junction had 6 bases not matched to a gene; V was cut back by 5 bases and J by 0 bases. CDR3 size: 16 residues. Germline loops: CDR1 SGHTA, CDR2 FQGNSA. The CDR3 nucleotides read TGTGCCAGCAGCCGCCTAGCGGAAGCGAACACCGGGGAGCTGTTTTTT. Amino acids: CASSRLAEANTGELFF. Complete variable domain (other parts from reference TRBV7-2 and TRBJ2-2): GAGVSQSPSNKVTEKGKDVELRCDPISGHTALYWYRQSLGQGLEFLIYFQGNSAPDKSGLPSDRFSAERTGGSVSTLTIQRTQQEDSAVYLCASSRLAEANTGELFFGEGSRLTVL.

This rearrangement joins TRBV25-1 to TRBJ1-4; D is ambiguous. Germline V gene data show CDR1 as MGHDK and CDR2 as SYGVNS. The CDR3 has 18 amino acids. V lost 1 base, J lost 3 bases, and 18 bases lay in between. The CDR3 protein is CASSEFEAGWYANEKLFF. DNA for the CDR3: TGTGCCAGCAGTGAATTTGAAGCAGGCTGGTACGCTAATGAAAAACTGTTTTTT.

Written as DNA, the CDR3 is TGTGCCAGCACCGTAAGCGGGAACTCCTACGAGCAGTACTTC. This encodes CASTVSGNSYEQYF. This chain joins TRBV7-2 and TRBJ2-7, with 7 bases aligning to TRBD2. Unmatched junction bases numbered 6, after V lost 7 bases and J lost 0 bases. Germline V gene data show CDR1 as SGHTA and CDR2 as FQGNSA. CDR3 length: 14 residues.

The chain uses TRBV7-2 and TRBJ2-3; 7 nucleotides agree with TRBD2. This CDR3 is 16 amino acids long. The germline V gene encodes CDR1 SGHTA and CDR2 FQGNSA. V trimming: 1 base; J trimming: 0 bases; junction bases outside the gene matches: 4. The CDR3 region is CASSLVLRESTDTQYF. CDR3 DNA sequence: TGTGCCAGCAGCTTAGTTTTGCGGGAGAGCACAGATACGCAGTATTTT.

The V call is TRBV6-1, the J call TRBJ1-5; TRBD1 matches 7 bases. This CDR3 region has 16 residues. Germline trimming cut 1 base from V and 1 base from J; bases unmatched to any gene: 4. CDR1 and CDR2 (germline): MNHNS, SASEGT. Here the CDR3 DNA reads TGTGCCAGCAGTGAAGTGTCAGGGGGGAGCAATCAGCCCCAGCATTTT. It translates to CASSEVSGGSNQPQHF.

The chain employs TRBV2 and TRBJ1-2, with 8 bases aligning to TRBD1. CDR1 is SNHLY and CDR2 is FYNNEI in the germline V gene. The CDR3 is made up of 16 amino acids. V trimming: 7 bases; J trimming: 1 base; junction bases outside the gene matches: 11. The CDR3 region has the DNA TGTGCCAGCAATCCCCCCGACAGGGGCGATAACTATGGCTACACCTTC. The encoded protein is CASNPPDRGDNYGYTF.

This chain uses TRBV19 with TRBJ1-2; D is ambiguous. The germline gives CDR1 LNHDA, CDR2 SQIVND (reference sequence). The length of the CDR3 is 13 residues. The V end lost 1 base, the J end lost 4 bases, and 7 bases lay between the germline ends. The CDR3 is CASSIGQAYGYTF. The CDR3, as DNA: TGTGCCAGTAGTATAGGTCAGGCCTATGGCTACACCTTC. Complete variable domain (other parts from reference TRBV19 and TRBJ1-2): DGGITQSPKYLFRKEGQNVTLSCEQNLNHDAMYWYRQDPGQGLRLIYYSQIVNDFQKGDIAEGYSVSREKKESFPLTVTSAQKNPTAFYLCASSIGQAYGYTFGSGTRLTVV.

The chain carries TRBV21-1 and TRBJ1-2; the table assigns TRBD1, which was not confirmed against the DNA. TRBV21-1 is marked as a pseudogene. This CDR3 spans 15 amino acids. The CDR3 here is CASSTYSLSNYGYTF. As DNA, the CDR3 is TGTGCCAGCAGCACGTACAGTCTCTCTAACTATGGCTACACCTTC.

The V gene is TRBV30, the J gene TRBJ2-1; maybe TRBD1 (8 bases). The germline CDR1 and CDR2 sequences are GTSNPN and SVGIG (reference sequence). The V gene lost 3 bases and the J gene lost 16 bases, with 19 bases spanning the gap. There are 12 residues in the CDR3. CDR3 sequence reads: CAWRGGTGLFFF. DNA of the CDR3: TGTGCCTGGAGGGGAGGGACAGGCCTTTTTTTCTTC.

The CDR3 nucleotides read TGCGCCAGCAGCTTGACAGGGACCGCAGATACGCAGTATTTT. The encoded protein is CASSLTGTADTQYF. The chain uses TRBV5-1 and TRBJ2-3; TRBD1 is a possible D gene (6 bases). V was clipped by 1 base and J by 4 bases, with 10 bases between them. CDR3 size: 14 residues. Germline assignment: CDR1 SGHRS and CDR2 YFSETQ.

The table lists this clone with a count of one. The chain has TRBV2 and TRBJ2-3; TRBD1 is a possible D gene (6 bases). This CDR3 is built from 12 residues. Trimming shortened V by 8 bases and J by 2 bases, and 8 bases separated the two germline ends. The germline V gene encodes CDR1 SNHLY and CDR2 FYNNEI. CDR3 bases: TGTGCCAGCCAGGGGCTCACAGATACGCAGTATTTT. It specifies CASQGLTDTQYF. The variable domain in full, completed from reference TRBV2 and TRBJ2-3, reads EPEVTQTPSHQVTQMGQEVILRCVPISNHLYFYWYRQILGQKVEFLVSFYNNEISEKSEIFDDQFSVERPDGSNFTLKIRSTKLEDSAMYFCASQGLTDTQYFGPGTRLTVL.

The chain is built from TRBV4-3 and TRBJ2-2; D ambiguous. Germline CDR1 LGHNA, CDR2 YSLEER. The CDR3 contains 14 residues. The V gene lost 2 bases and the J gene lost 3 bases, with 7 bases spanning the gap. CDR3: CASSQTDYTGELFF. In DNA form, the CDR3 reads TGCGCCAGCAGCCAAACCGACTACACCGGGGAGCTGTTTTTT.

This clone was observed once. This sequence joins TRBV7-9 and TRBJ1-1; D ambiguous. Trimming removed 2 bases at V and 1 base at J, with 8 bases between. The CDR3 covers 14 residues. Germline assignment: CDR1 SEHNR and CDR2 FQNEAQ (reference sequence). This chain's CDR3 is CASSLYGKNTEAFF. The CDR3 DNA reads as TGTGCCAGCAGCTTATACGGGAAGAACACTGAAGCTTTCTTT. Using reference TRBV7-9 and TRBJ1-1 for the parts outside the CDR3, the full variable domain is DTGVSQNPRHKITKRGQNVTFRCDPISEHNRLYWYRQTLGQGPEFLTYFQNEAQLEKSRLLSDRFSAERPKGSFSTLEIQRTEQGDSAMYLCASSLYGKNTEAFFGQGTRLTVV.

The rearrangement links TRBV9 to TRBJ1-6; tentative D call: TRBD1 (5 bases). The germline V gene encodes CDR1 SGDLS and CDR2 YYNGEE. The CDR3 covers 17 residues. Trimming shortened V by 4 bases and J by 5 bases, and 19 bases separated the two germline ends. The CDR3 DNA sequence: TGTGCCAGCAGCCCAAGCGCAGGGCTCAGGAATAATTCACCCCTCCACTTT. Protein product: CASSPSAGLRNNSPLHF.